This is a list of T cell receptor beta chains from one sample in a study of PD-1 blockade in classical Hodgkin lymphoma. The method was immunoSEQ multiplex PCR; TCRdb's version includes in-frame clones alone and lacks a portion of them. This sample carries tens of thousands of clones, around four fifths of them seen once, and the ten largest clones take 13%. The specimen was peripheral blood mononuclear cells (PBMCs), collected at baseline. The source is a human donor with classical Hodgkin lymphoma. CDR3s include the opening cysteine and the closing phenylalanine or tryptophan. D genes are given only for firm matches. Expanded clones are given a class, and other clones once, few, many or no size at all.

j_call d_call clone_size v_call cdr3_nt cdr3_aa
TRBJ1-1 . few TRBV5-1 TGCGCCAGCAGGACCGACACGGGAACGACTGAAGCTTTCTTT CASRTDTGTTEAFF
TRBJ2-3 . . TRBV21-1 TGTGCCAGCAGCAAAATAGGGCCGCCCCGCCCCCCCTTGTGGGGGGTTGACACAGATACGCAGTATTTT CASSKIGPPRPPLWGVDTDTQYF
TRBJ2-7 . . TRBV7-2 TGTGCCAGCAGCCCAGACAGGAACTACGAGCAGTACTTC CASSPDRNYEQYF
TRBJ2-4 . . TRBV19 TGTGCCAGTAGTATTGCAGCGCTAGCCAAAAACATTCAGTACTTC CASSIAALAKNIQYF
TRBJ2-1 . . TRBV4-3 TGCGCCAGCAGCCAAGATGCTAGAGAGAATGAGCAGTTCTTC CASSQDARENEQFF
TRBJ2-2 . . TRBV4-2 TGTGCCAGCAGCCAAGGGCAGGGCGGGGAGCTGTTTTTT CASSQGQGGELFF
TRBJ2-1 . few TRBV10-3 TGTGCCATCAGCGAGGGGGTTGAGCAGTTCTTC CAISEGVEQFF
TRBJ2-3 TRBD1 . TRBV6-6 TGTGCCAGCAGCTACGACAGGGCAACGGATACGCAGTATTTT CASSYDRATDTQYF
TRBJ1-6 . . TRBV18 TGTGCCAGCTCACCACTGGCAGGGCAATATAATTCACCCCTCCACTTT CASSPLAGQYNSPLHF
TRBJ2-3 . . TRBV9 TGTGCCAGCAGCGTAGGGAGCAGATCTAGCACAGATACGCAGTATTTT CASSVGSRSSTDTQYF
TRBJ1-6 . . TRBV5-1 TGCGCCAGCAGCTTGGGTCTGGATTCACCCCTCCACTTT CASSLGLDSPLHF
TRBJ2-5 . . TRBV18 TGTGCCAGCTCGCTAGATGGCCTAGGGACCCAGTACTTC CASSLDGLGTQYF
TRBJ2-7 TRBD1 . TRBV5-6 TGTGCCAGCAGCTCCTACGGGACAGCCGGGACAACAGAGCAGTACTTC CASSSYGTAGTTEQYF
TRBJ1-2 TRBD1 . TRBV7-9 TGTGCCAGCAGCCGGGACAGGGCCTATGGCTACACCTTC CASSRDRAYGYTF
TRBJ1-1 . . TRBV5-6 TGTGCCAGCAGCTTGGGAGGGACAACTGAGAACACTGAAGCTTTCTTT CASSLGGTTENTEAFF
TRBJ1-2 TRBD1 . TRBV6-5 TGTGCCAGCAGAAGGACAGGACAAACCTTGGGGGGCTACACCTTC CASRRTGQTLGGYTF
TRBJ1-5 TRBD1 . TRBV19 TGTGCCAGTAGTATAGGGACAGGGCCCCAGCATTTT CASSIGTGPQHF
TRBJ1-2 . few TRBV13 TGTGCCAGCAGCTTAGTCCCCTTGAGGGGCTACACCTTC CASSLVPLRGYTF
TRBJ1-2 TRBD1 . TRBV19 TGTGCCAGTAGTACTACGACAGGGGGCGCGGACTATGGCTACACCTTC CASSTTTGGADYGYTF
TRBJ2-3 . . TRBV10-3 TGTGCCATAAGGATGGTACAGGGTCGCACAGATACGCAGTATTTT CAIRMVQGRTDTQYF
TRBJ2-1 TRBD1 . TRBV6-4 TGTGCCAGCAGTGCCGGGACAGGGGAAATTGGCAATGAGCAGTTCTTC CASSAGTGEIGNEQFF
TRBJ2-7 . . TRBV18 TGTGCCAGCTCACCACTCGGCTCCTACGAGCAGTACTTC CASSPLGSYEQYF
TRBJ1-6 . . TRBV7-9 TGTGCCAGCAGCCCATTACAGATGTGGAATTCACCCCTCCACTTT CASSPLQMWNSPLHF
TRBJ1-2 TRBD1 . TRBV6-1 TGTGCCAGCAGTCCCTACAGGGGGATGGATGGCTACACCTTC CASSPYRGMDGYTF
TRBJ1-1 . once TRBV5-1 TGCGCCAGCAGCTTGGGGCAGGGCTCCACTGAAGCTTTCTTT CASSLGQGSTEAFF
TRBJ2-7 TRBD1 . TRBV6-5 TGTGCCAGCAGCCGAGGGGACAGGGAGGGCGAGCAGTACTTC CASSRGDREGEQYF
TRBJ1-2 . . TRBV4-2 TGTGCCAGCAGCCAAGTTAGGGAAGCTAACTATGGCTACACCTTC CASSQVREANYGYTF
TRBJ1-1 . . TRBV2 TGTGCCAGCAGCCGGGACTTCGGGGACACTGAAGCTTTCTTT CASSRDFGDTEAFF
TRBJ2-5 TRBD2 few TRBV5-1 TGCGCCAGCAGCTTGGGGGGACTAGTGAATCAAGAGACCCAGTACTTC CASSLGGLVNQETQYF
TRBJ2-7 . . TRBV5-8 TGTGCCAGCAGCTTGGAGGGGACGGCCTCCTACGAGCAGTACTTC CASSLEGTASYEQYF
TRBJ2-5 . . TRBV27 TGTGCCAGCTCGGGGGACCTAGGAGAGACCCAGTACTTC CASSGDLGETQYF
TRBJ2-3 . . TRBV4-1 TGCGCCAGCAGCCAAGTAGACATGGGGTTTTCAGGTACGCAGTATTTT CASSQVDMGFSGTQYF
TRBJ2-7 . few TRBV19 TGTGCCAGTAGTATAGGTTCGGCTACGGGGCAGTACTTC CASSIGSATGQYF
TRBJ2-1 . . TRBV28 TGTGCCAGCACCAGGCGCTCCTACAATGAGCAGTTCTTC CASTRRSYNEQFF
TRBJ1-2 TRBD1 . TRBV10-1 TGCGCCAGCAGTGAGTCAAAGGGGGCGCAAGGCTACACCTTC CASSESKGAQGYTF
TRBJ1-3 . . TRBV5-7 TGTGCCAGCAGCTTGGCCGCAGGCGGATACTCTGGAAACACCATATATTTT CASSLAAGGYSGNTIYF
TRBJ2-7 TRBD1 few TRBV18 TGTGCCAGCTCACCAGTTACAGGGGGCGCAGGGGAGCAGTACTTC CASSPVTGGAGEQYF
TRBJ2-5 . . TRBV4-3 TGCGCCAGCAGCCAATGGCAGGGATGGTGGGAGACCCAGTACTTC CASSQWQGWWETQYF
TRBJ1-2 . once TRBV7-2 TGTGCCAGCAGCTTAGGGGGCAGGGAGGACTATGGCTACACCTTC CASSLGGREDYGYTF
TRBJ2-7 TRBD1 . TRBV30 TGTGCCTGGAGTGTAGTCCGGGACAGTCACCCCTACGAGCAGTACTTC CAWSVVRDSHPYEQYF
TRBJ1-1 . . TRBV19 TGTGCCAGTAGTATTACGGGATTTAACACTGAAGCTTTCTTT CASSITGFNTEAFF
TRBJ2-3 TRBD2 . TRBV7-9 TGTGCCAGCAGCCGGACTAGCGGGGGAGATACGCAGTATTTT CASSRTSGGDTQYF
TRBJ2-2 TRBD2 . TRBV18 TGTGCCAGCTCACAGGGACTAGCGGGGGCCCTGAACACCGGGGAGCTGTTTTTT CASSQGLAGALNTGELFF
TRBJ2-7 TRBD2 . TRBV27 TGTGCCACAACCATAGCGGGGGGACCCGCCTACGAGCAGTACTTC CATTIAGGPAYEQYF
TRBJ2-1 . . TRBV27 TGTGCCAGCAGTTCCTCGGACTCCCTGGGCCCCTACAATGAGCAGTTCTTC CASSSSDSLGPYNEQFF
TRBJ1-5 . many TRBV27 TGTGCCAGCAGTTCTTTAGCGCAAGGTGTTCAGCCCCAGCATTTT CASSSLAQGVQPQHF
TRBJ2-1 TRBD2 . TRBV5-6 TGTGCCAGCAGCCTGGAGCGGGGGGGCACCTACAATGAGCAGTTCTTC CASSLERGGTYNEQFF
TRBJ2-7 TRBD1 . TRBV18 TGTGCCAGCTCACAACAGGGGCACCTCGGGCAGTACTTC CASSQQGHLGQYF
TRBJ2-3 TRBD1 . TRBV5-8 TGTGCCAGCAGCTTACACAGGGGGACAGATACGCAGTATTTT CASSLHRGTDTQYF
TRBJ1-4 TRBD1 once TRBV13 TGTGCCAGCACCGCCAGGGGGGCAGGAGAAAAACTGTTTTTT CASTARGAGEKLFF
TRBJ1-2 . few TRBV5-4 TGTGCCAGCAGCTTGACAGGGTACTATGGCTACACCTTC CASSLTGYYGYTF
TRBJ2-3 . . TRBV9 TGTGCCAGCAGCGTAGTTGGGGGGCCGTCCACAGATACGCAGTATTTT CASSVVGGPSTDTQYF
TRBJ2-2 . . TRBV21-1 TGTGCCAGCAGCAAAGAGGGGAGTTTCGCGAACACCGGGGAGCTGTTTTTT CASSKEGSFANTGELFF
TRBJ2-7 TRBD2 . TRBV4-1 TGCGCCAGCAGCCAGCCGGGACTAGCGGGGGGGGCCTACGAGCAGTACTTC CASSQPGLAGGAYEQYF
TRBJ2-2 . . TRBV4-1 TGCGCCAGCAGCCTGGCCCCGGGAACCGGGGAGCTGTTTTTT CASSLAPGTGELFF
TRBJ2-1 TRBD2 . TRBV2 TGTGCCAGCAGTGAAAAGCGGGGGGGCTTTAATGAGCAGTTCTTC CASSEKRGGFNEQFF
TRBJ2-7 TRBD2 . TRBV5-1 TGCGCCAGCAGCTTGAACCCGCTAGCGGGGGGGAATTACGAGCAGTACTTC CASSLNPLAGGNYEQYF